These 11 T cell receptor beta chains were sequenced from one sample in a study of T cell responses to AZD1222 COVID-19 vaccine. Sequenced by immunoSEQ multiplex PCR; TCRdb stores in-frame clones only, minus some. The sample lists approximately 110,000 clones, around 84% occurring once. This sample comprised peripheral blood, obtained on day 0 of AZD1222 vaccination. All receptors come from an adult in good health.

The chain combines TRBV6-2 or TRBV6-3 with TRBJ2-1, with 7 bases aligning to TRBD1. The V gene end was trimmed by 6 bases and the J gene end by 9 bases; junction bases not matched to a gene: 14. The germline V gene encodes CDR1 MNHEY and CDR2 SVGEGT. This CDR3 is 15 amino acids long. The CDR3 loop reads CASSLTGVVSGEQFF. Written as DNA, the CDR3 is TGTGCCAGCAGCCTAACAGGGGTGGTCAGCGGTGAGCAGTTCTTC.

The V gene is TRBV27, the J gene TRBJ1-1; TRBD1 agrees at 8 bases. Germline V gives CDR1 MNHEY, CDR2 SMNVEV (reference sequence). CDR3 length equals 17 residues. V lost 6 bases to trimming and J lost 1 base; unmatched junction nucleotides: 13. The CDR3 nucleotides are TGTGCCAGCAGCCCACGGACAGGGTGGGAGGGGAACACTGAAGCTTTCTTT. Its protein product is CASSPRTGWEGNTEAFF.

The J gene is TRBJ2-7, the V gene TRBV5-6; D uncertain. The V and J ends lost 4 bases and 0 bases respectively, with 11 bases between them. The CDR3 is 14 amino acids. Germline CDR1 and CDR2: SGHDT and YYEEEE. The CDR3 region is CASSEGSSSYEQYF. The CDR3, as DNA: TGTGCCAGCAGCGAAGGATCTAGCTCCTACGAGCAGTACTTC.

This clone was recorded once. The chain links TRBV19 to TRBJ1-2, with D maybe TRBD1 (6 bases). CDR1 and CDR2 (germline): LNHDA, SQIVND (reference sequence). Trimming took off 5 bases at V and 2 bases at J, with 12 bases between the two ends. The CDR3 contains 14 residues. The CDR3 spells CASSAGTTNYGYTF. The CDR3 nucleotides read TGTGCCAGTAGTGCCGGGACAACCAACTATGGCTACACCTTC. The full variable domain, completed using reference TRBV19 and TRBJ1-2, is DGGITQSPKYLFRKEGQNVTLSCEQNLNHDAMYWYRQDPGQGLRLIYYSQIVNDFQKGDIAEGYSVSREKKESFPLTVTSAQKNPTAFYLCASSAGTTNYGYTFGSGTRLTVV.

This chain uses TRBV7-2 with TRBJ1-2; TRBD1 matches at 10 bases. V was clipped by 5 bases and J by 7 bases; unmatched bases: 7. Germline values: CDR1 SGHTA, CDR2 FQGNSA. CDR3 size: 14 residues. CDR3 bases: TGTGCCAGCAGCCAACGACAGGGGGCGGCTGGCTACACCTTC. Translation: CASSQRQGAAGYTF. The variable domain in full, completed from reference TRBV7-2 and TRBJ1-2, reads GAGVSQSPSNKVTEKGKDVELRCDPISGHTALYWYRQSLGQGLEFLIYFQGNSAPDKSGLPSDRFSAERTGGSVSTLTIQRTQQEDSAVYLCASSQRQGAAGYTFGSGTRLTVV.

This clone has a handful of counts. The rearrangement uses TRBV4-2 and TRBJ2-7; D call uncertain. The CDR3 runs 14 residues. Germline CDR1 LGHNA, CDR2 YNFKEQ. V was trimmed by 1 base and J by 2 bases, leaving 9 bases between them. The CDR3 protein is CASSQARAAYEQYF. The CDR3 DNA reads TGTGCCAGCAGCCAAGCCCGGGCGGCCTACGAGCAGTACTTC.

V usage is TRBV9 and J usage is TRBJ2-7, with TRBD2 matching 10 bases. Losses at the gene ends were 3 bases for V and 7 bases for J; bases not matched to a gene: 19. CDR1 is SGDLS, CDR2 YYNGEE, per germline. The CDR3 sequence is 18 residues long. This CDR3 is CASSASGSSGRFFGEQYF. CDR3 in DNA: TGTGCCAGCAGCGCCAGCGGAAGTAGCGGGAGGTTCTTTGGAGAGCAGTACTTC. The full variable domain, in which reference TRBV9 and TRBJ2-7 provide the parts outside the CDR3, is DSGVTQTPKHLITATGQRVTLRCSPRSGDLSVYWYQQSLDQGLQFLIQYYNGEERAKGNILERFSAQQFPDLHSELNLSSLELGDSALYFCASSASGSSGRFFGEQYFGPGTRLTVT.

The sample holds a few counts of this clone. The chain combines TRBV19 with TRBJ2-7; 11 nucleotides line up with TRBD1. This CDR3 is built from 13 residues. J was trimmed by 6 bases and V by 3 bases; bases with no gene match: 1. Germline V lookup: CDR1 LNHDA, CDR2 SQIVND (reference sequence). CDR3 nucleotide sequence: TGTGCCAGTAGTATCGGGACAGGGGGCGAGCAGTACTTC. Its protein is CASSIGTGGEQYF.

The gene calls are TRBV2 and TRBJ2-7, with 8 bases aligning to TRBD1. Germline CDR1 and CDR2: SNHLY and FYNNEI. Trimming at V came to 3 bases and at J to 4 bases, leaving 8 bases not matched to a gene. The CDR3 sequence is 15 residues long. CDR3 in amino acids: CASSDLPGGLYEQYF. In DNA, the CDR3 is TGTGCCAGCAGTGATTTGCCAGGGGGCCTTTACGAGCAGTACTTC. Filled out from reference TRBV2 and TRBJ2-7, the complete variable domain reads EPEVTQTPSHQVTQMGQEVILRCVPISNHLYFYWYRQILGQKVEFLVSFYNNEISEKSEIFDDQFSVERPDGSNFTLKIRSTKLEDSAMYFCASSDLPGGLYEQYFGPGTRLTVT.

The rearrangement links TRBV9 to TRBJ1-4, with 12 bases lining up with TRBD1. This CDR3 comprises 20 residues. V dropped 0 bases and J dropped 7; count of bases not matched to a gene: 16. Germline CDR1 SGDLS, CDR2 YYNGEE. The CDR3 sequence: CASSVGVRDRGRQESEKLFF. Written as DNA, the CDR3 is TGTGCCAGCAGCGTAGGGGTCCGGGACAGGGGGCGTCAAGAGAGTGAAAAACTGTTTTTT.

This clone is classed as medium-sized. The chain has TRBV14 and TRBJ2-7; the D call may be TRBD1 or TRBD2 (6 bases each). Per germline, CDR1 SGHDN and CDR2 FVKESK. CDR3 length equals 20 residues. V was cut by 0 bases and J by 5 bases, with 29 bases left in between. CDR3 in amino acids: CASSQDSGDIQVPLKDEQYF. In nucleotides, the CDR3 is TGTGCCAGCAGCCAAGATTCGGGGGACATTCAGGTCCCTTTGAAGGACGAGCAGTACTTC. The entire variable domain, with the rest obtained from reference TRBV14 and TRBJ2-7, is as follows: EAGVTQFPSHSVIEKGQTVTLRCDPISGHDNLYWYRRVMGKEIKFLLHFVKESKQDESGMPNNRFLAERTGGTYSTLKVQPAELEDSGVYFCASSQDSGDIQVPLKDEQYFGPGTRLTVT.